This TCR beta chain is drawn from a study of T cell responses to AZD1222 COVID-19 vaccine. Study-level findings and limits: White British people made up most donors, females outnumbered males, and clonal diversity was possibly underestimated. The repertoires were collected only after the peak T cell response. Just a handful of people given AZD1222 tested seropositive at baseline. Regions 160-218 and 743-854 held dominance among vaccine-associated CD4 TCRs, which spanned spike.

V lost 10 bases to trimming and J lost 7 bases; unmatched junction nucleotides: 6. The CDR3 sequence is 12 residues long. Germline V gene data show CDR1 as SNHLY and CDR2 as FYNNEI. This clone was seen only once. Its antigen is still unknown. The method was immunoSEQ multiplex PCR; TCRdb's version includes in-frame clones alone and lacks a portion of them. The sample lists about 150,000 clones, 89% occurring once. The chain carries TRBV2 and TRBJ1-5; 8 nucleotides agree with TRBD1. Specimen: peripheral blood, collected on day 0 of AZD1222 vaccination. The sequence was collected from an adult in good health. The CDR3 region has the DNA TGTGCCACCCAGGGGGCGGGGCAGCCCCAGCATTTT. It specifies CATQGAGQPQHF.